The present TCR beta chain was sequenced within a study of blood T cells in healthy people across ages. Whole-study results and caveats: Unsorted PBMCs ruled out conclusive naive versus antigen-experienced comparison.

A second PCR, run for about 7 to 12 cycles, used a sample-barcoded 5' primer plus a J-beta primer mix. MiXCR, applied by TCRdb to the 5' RACE reads, yields one record per CDR3 protein. Of about 1,400,000 distinct CDR3 sequences in the sample, around two fifths were seen once. The draw of peripheral blood yielded around 9.6 milliliters from each donor. This clonotype was seen a handful of times. Its target is not known. V was cut by 4 bases and J by 5 bases, with 11 bases left in between. The germline CDR1 and CDR2 sequences are SEHNR and FQNEAQ (reference sequence). CDR3 length: 14 amino acids. The TCR originated in a woman between 18 and 29 years old in good health. V gene TRBV7-9 combines with J gene TRBJ1-4, with D uncertain. The sample taken for sequencing was blood. CDR3 bases: TGTGCCAGCAGCTGGACGGCAGAGAATGAAAAACTGTTTTTT. Its protein product is CASSWTAENEKLFF.